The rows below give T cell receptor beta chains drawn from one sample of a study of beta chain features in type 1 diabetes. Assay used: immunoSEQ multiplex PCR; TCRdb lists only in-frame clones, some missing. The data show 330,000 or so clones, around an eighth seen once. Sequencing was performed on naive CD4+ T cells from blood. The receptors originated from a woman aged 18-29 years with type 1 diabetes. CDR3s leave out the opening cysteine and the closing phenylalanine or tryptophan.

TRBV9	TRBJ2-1	ASSLAGRNEQF
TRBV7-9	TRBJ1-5	ASTTGGVQPQH
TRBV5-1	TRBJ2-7	ASSWGTSVPNVEQY
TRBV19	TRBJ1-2	ASRAGQGAYGYT
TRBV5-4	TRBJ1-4	ASSGGQGLPNEKLF
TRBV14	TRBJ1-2	ASSQDAGNGYT
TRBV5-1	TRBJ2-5	ASSSGGSQETQY
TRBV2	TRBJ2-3	ASSDPDRVFTDTQY
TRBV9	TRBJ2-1	ASSSRLAGDDNEQF
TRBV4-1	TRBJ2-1	ASSQGGLGLNEQF
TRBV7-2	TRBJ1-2	ASSTTGGYGYT
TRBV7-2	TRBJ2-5	ASSPPRSGIVIETQY
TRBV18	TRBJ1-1	ASSPPDMNTEAF
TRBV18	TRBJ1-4	ASSYRDRNEKLF
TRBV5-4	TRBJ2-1	ASSVNNEQF
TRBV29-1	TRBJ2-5	SVDRGGETQY
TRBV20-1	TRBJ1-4	SATRDEKLF